A selection of T cell receptor beta chains follows, all from one sample in a study of beta chain features in type 1 diabetes. Sequencing used immunoSEQ multiplex PCR; TCRdb keeps in-frame clones, though not all of them. The data hold approximately 15,000 clones, with about 70% observed a single time. Sequenced sample: Tregs from blood. The receptors come from a man aged 30 to 39 with type 1 diabetes. Each CDR3 is given with its conserved first and last residue. Each record gives: D gene, J gene, clone size, V gene, CDR3 DNA, CDR3 protein. The D gene is left open where the match is weak. Clone size is stated in some rows and not others, as once, few, many or a class when expanded.

D gene: TRBD1
J gene: TRBJ2-7
clone size: NA
V gene: TRBV19
CDR3 DNA: TGTGCCAGTAGTCGCCAGGGGGCCTACGAGCAGTACTTC
CDR3 protein: CASSRQGAYEQYF

D gene: NA
J gene: TRBJ2-5
clone size: NA
V gene: TRBV11-2
CDR3 DNA: TGTGCCAGCAGCTTACCGGTCCCAGGGGCCTACCAAGAGACCCAGTACTTC
CDR3 protein: CASSLPVPGAYQETQYF

D gene: NA
J gene: TRBJ2-7
clone size: NA
V gene: TRBV5-1
CDR3 DNA: TGCGCCAGCAGCTTTCAGGATCCAAGTACCTACGAGCAGTACTTC
CDR3 protein: CASSFQDPSTYEQYF

D gene: NA
J gene: TRBJ2-3
clone size: NA
V gene: TRBV9
CDR3 DNA: TGTGCCAGCAGCCGCGACTCCCGGTGGGCAGATACGCAGTATTTT
CDR3 protein: CASSRDSRWADTQYF

D gene: TRBD1
J gene: TRBJ2-3
clone size: NA
V gene: TRBV7-9
CDR3 DNA: TGTGCCAGCAGCTTGGAACAGGGGTCCACAGATACGCAGTATTTT
CDR3 protein: CASSLEQGSTDTQYF

D gene: NA
J gene: TRBJ2-7
clone size: few
V gene: TRBV7-2
CDR3 DNA: TGTGCCAGCAGCTTAGCAGGGCAGGGCTACGAGCAGTACTTC
CDR3 protein: CASSLAGQGYEQYF

D gene: TRBD2
J gene: TRBJ2-1
clone size: once
V gene: TRBV6-1
CDR3 DNA: TGTGCCAGCAGTGAGCTAGCGGCGAGCTCCTACAATGAGCAGTTCTTC
CDR3 protein: CASSELAASSYNEQFF

D gene: TRBD2
J gene: TRBJ2-3
clone size: few
V gene: TRBV11-2
CDR3 DNA: TGTGCCAGCAGTCGGAGCGGGGGGACCCCCGGTACGCAGTATTTT
CDR3 protein: CASSRSGGTPGTQYF

D gene: TRBD1
J gene: TRBJ2-5
clone size: NA
V gene: TRBV29-1
CDR3 DNA: TGCAGCGTCCCGGGACAGGGAACGATGGCAGAGACCCAGTACTTC
CDR3 protein: CSVPGQGTMAETQYF

D gene: TRBD2
J gene: TRBJ2-7
clone size: NA
V gene: TRBV5-1
CDR3 DNA: TGCGCCAGCAGCTCAACGGGATGGGGGGGATACGAGCAGTACTTC
CDR3 protein: CASSSTGWGGYEQYF

D gene: NA
J gene: TRBJ1-5
clone size: few
V gene: TRBV4-3
CDR3 DNA: TGCGCCAGCAGCCCGATAGATAGCAATCAGCCCCAGCATTTT
CDR3 protein: CASSPIDSNQPQHF

D gene: NA
J gene: TRBJ2-3
clone size: NA
V gene: TRBV5-1
CDR3 DNA: TGCGCCAGCAGCATAAACCCGGGGGGCGGCACAGATACGCAGTATTTT
CDR3 protein: CASSINPGGGTDTQYF

D gene: TRBD1
J gene: TRBJ2-3
clone size: NA
V gene: TRBV5-8
CDR3 DNA: TGTGCCAGCAGCTTGGGAGCAGGGGGCCGCACAGATACGCAGTATTTT
CDR3 protein: CASSLGAGGRTDTQYF

D gene: NA
J gene: TRBJ1-2
clone size: NA
V gene: TRBV11-3
CDR3 DNA: TGTGCCAGCAGCTGGGGAGTCTATGGCTACACCTTC
CDR3 protein: CASSWGVYGYTF

D gene: NA
J gene: TRBJ1-4
clone size: NA
V gene: TRBV6-1
CDR3 DNA: TGTGCCAGCACCCGACAGATTGCAACTAATGAAAAACTGTTTTTT
CDR3 protein: CASTRQIATNEKLFF

D gene: TRBD1
J gene: TRBJ2-2
clone size: NA
V gene: TRBV25-1
CDR3 DNA: TGTGCCAGCAGTAAGACAGGGGGCCTCACCGGGGAGCTGTTTTTT
CDR3 protein: CASSKTGGLTGELFF

D gene: NA
J gene: TRBJ2-7
clone size: once
V gene: TRBV7-2
CDR3 DNA: TGTGCCAGCAGCCCCTGGGACTTTTCCTACGAGCAGTACTTC
CDR3 protein: CASSPWDFSYEQYF

D gene: TRBD1
J gene: TRBJ1-4
clone size: NA
V gene: TRBV7-2
CDR3 DNA: TGTGCCAGCAGGATGGGACAGGGATACGAAAAACTGTTTTTT
CDR3 protein: CASRMGQGYEKLFF

D gene: TRBD1
J gene: TRBJ1-1
clone size: NA
V gene: TRBV19
CDR3 DNA: TGTGCCAGTAGGGACAGGGTGAACACTGAAGCTTTCTTT
CDR3 protein: CASRDRVNTEAFF

D gene: NA
J gene: TRBJ1-2
clone size: once
V gene: TRBV6-1
CDR3 DNA: TGTGCCAGCAGTGAATTACGGGGGGACCTATTCTATGGCTACACCTTC
CDR3 protein: CASSELRGDLFYGYTF

D gene: TRBD1
J gene: TRBJ1-1
clone size: NA
V gene: TRBV19
CDR3 DNA: TGTGCCAGTAGTCTCCGAGGGGGCAGAGAAGCTTTCTTT
CDR3 protein: CASSLRGGREAFF

D gene: NA
J gene: TRBJ1-1
clone size: NA
V gene: TRBV14
CDR3 DNA: TGTGCCAGCAGCCAAGCCTCCGGTTGGAACACTGAAGCTTTCTTT
CDR3 protein: CASSQASGWNTEAFF

D gene: NA
J gene: TRBJ2-5
clone size: NA
V gene: TRBV11-2
CDR3 DNA: TGTGCCAGCAGCTTAGTTGGGCAGTACCAAGAGACCCAGTACTTC
CDR3 protein: CASSLVGQYQETQYF

D gene: TRBD2
J gene: TRBJ2-5
clone size: once
V gene: TRBV7-9
CDR3 DNA: TGTGCCAGCCTTAGCGGGGGTGAGACCCAGTACTTC
CDR3 protein: CASLSGGETQYF

D gene: NA
J gene: TRBJ1-5
clone size: NA
V gene: TRBV5-1
CDR3 DNA: TGCGCCAGCAGCTTGGGAGGGGGTAGTCAGCCCCAGCATTTT
CDR3 protein: CASSLGGGSQPQHF

D gene: TRBD1
J gene: TRBJ1-2
clone size: once
V gene: TRBV7-2
CDR3 DNA: TGTGCCAGCAGCCCCACCGGGACAGGGCTCTATGGCTACACCTTC
CDR3 protein: CASSPTGTGLYGYTF

D gene: NA
J gene: TRBJ1-1
clone size: NA
V gene: TRBV5-5
CDR3 DNA: TGTGCCAGCAGCTACGGGTTCGCTGAAGCTTTCTTT
CDR3 protein: CASSYGFAEAFF

D gene: TRBD1
J gene: TRBJ1-4
clone size: few
V gene: TRBV4-2
CDR3 DNA: TGTGCCAGCAGCCGAGGGACAGAGGGATCTTCTAATGAAAAACTGTTTTTT
CDR3 protein: CASSRGTEGSSNEKLFF

D gene: NA
J gene: TRBJ1-5
clone size: NA
V gene: TRBV6-1
CDR3 DNA: TGTGCCAGCAGCGGCAGGGATACCCAGCCCCAGCATTTT
CDR3 protein: CASSGRDTQPQHF

D gene: NA
J gene: TRBJ2-3
clone size: few
V gene: TRBV6-1
CDR3 DNA: TGTGCCAGCAGTGAATTTGCGGGATCCACAGATACGCAGTATTTT
CDR3 protein: CASSEFAGSTDTQYF

D gene: TRBD2
J gene: TRBJ2-1
clone size: NA
V gene: TRBV5-1
CDR3 DNA: TGCGCCAGCAGCTCCACTAGCGGTGGGGGCTACAATGAGCAGTTCTTC
CDR3 protein: CASSSTSGGGYNEQFF

D gene: NA
J gene: TRBJ2-1
clone size: NA
V gene: TRBV5-4
CDR3 DNA: TGTGCCAGCAGCCCCGCCCGGGGGTCCTACAATGAGCAGTTCTTC
CDR3 protein: CASSPARGSYNEQFF

D gene: NA
J gene: TRBJ2-5
clone size: few
V gene: TRBV20-1
CDR3 DNA: TGCAGTGCTAGACTTCAAGAACAGCAGTACTTC
CDR3 protein: CSARLQEQQYF

D gene: NA
J gene: TRBJ1-1
clone size: NA
V gene: TRBV7-2
CDR3 DNA: TGTGCCAGCAGCTCACAGATTGGGGAAGCTTTCTTT
CDR3 protein: CASSSQIGEAFF

D gene: NA
J gene: TRBJ1-5
clone size: NA
V gene: TRBV10-3
CDR3 DNA: TGTGCCATCAGCCTCGACAAGGTTGATCAGCCCCAGCATTTT
CDR3 protein: CAISLDKVDQPQHF

D gene: NA
J gene: TRBJ1-2
clone size: once
V gene: TRBV27
CDR3 DNA: TGTGCCAGCAGTTACGGGACAAACTATGGCTACACCTTC
CDR3 protein: CASSYGTNYGYTF